The entry that follows covers one T cell receptor beta chain sequence. Antigen: not known. Only in-frame clones appear in the TCRdb table, and some are missing; sequencing was by immunoSEQ multiplex PCR. The data hold approximately 200,000 clones, with 70% to 90% observed a single time. This specimen belongs to a study of cytomegalovirus exposure and HLA in healthy donors. Study findings and constraints: Most TCRs appeared rarely, but some public TCRs recurred in many donors. The investigators catalogued 150 to 200 TCR beta chains as cytomegalovirus-associated.

Germline CDR1 and CDR2: MNHEY and SVGAGI. Trimming removed 5 bases from V and 4 bases from J; junction bases left unmatched: 4. This CDR3 comprises 14 residues. The genes are TRBV6-5 and TRBJ2-3, with TRBD2 identical over 9 bases. The sequence derives from a woman aged 18-35 years in good health and CMV-seronegative. The material sequenced was PBMCs. The CDR3 is CASSLRTSADTQYF. The DNA of the CDR3 is TGTGCCAGCAGTCTTAGGACTAGCGCAGATACGCAGTATTTT.